These 29 T cell receptor beta chains share one sample of origin, sequenced in a study of vaccination and CD4 T cells after COVID-19. An Oncomine TCR Beta short-read assay was used to sequence the DNA from cultured CD4+ T cells. One entry per CDR3 protein, called by TCRdb with MiXCR from the PCR reads. The top ten hold more than 25% of the sample, which has 12,000 or so distinct CDR3 sequences, around 60% seen once. Antigens of these TCRs are unknown. Treatment of the sample: roughly 10-day PBMC culture with coronavirus spike peptide pools or control peptides (ViraFEST assay). Sequencing input: CD4+ T cells from blood, cultured in vitro. Receptors originate from a human donor who had recovered from COVID-19.

This chain uses TRBV6-1 with TRBJ1-5, with TRBD1 identical over 7 bases. The CDR3 loop spans 15 amino acids. Germline loops: CDR1 MNHNS, CDR2 SASEGT. Losses at the gene ends were 5 bases for V and 4 bases for J; bases not matched to a gene: 8. In nucleotides, the CDR3 is TGTGCCAGCAGTCCTACCGGGACAGAAAATCAGCCCCAGCATTTT. It codes for CASSPTGTENQPQHF.

The chain carries TRBV2 and TRBJ1-1; maybe TRBD1 (5 bases). Trimming left V 7 bases short and J 4 bases short, with 13 bases between. This CDR3 spans 13 amino acids. Germline values: CDR1 SNHLY, CDR2 FYNNEI. The CDR3 sequence: CASNLDRSTEAFF. CDR3 DNA: TGTGCCAGCAACTTAGACAGAAGCACTGAAGCTTTCTTT.

The chain combines TRBV19 with TRBJ1-1, with TRBD1 identical over 7 bases. The CDR3 runs 15 residues. V shed 7 bases and J 1 base; nucleotides not matched to a gene: 9. Germline loops: CDR1 LNHDA, CDR2 SQIVND (reference sequence). The CDR3, as DNA: TGTGCCAGTACCGCGGACAGGATGGCGAACACTGAAGCTTTCTTT. Protein sequence: CASTADRMANTEAFF.

This chain links TRBV6-5 with TRBJ2-7, with D unresolved. The germline CDR1 and CDR2 sequences are MNHEY and SVGAGI. The CDR3 sequence is 16 residues long. The V gene lost 0 bases and the J gene lost 2 bases, with 14 bases spanning the gap. The CDR3 DNA is TGTGCCAGCAGTTACTCGATGGGCGTGGGGACCTACGAGCAGTACTTC. Residues: CASSYSMGVGTYEQYF.

This chain joins TRBV20-1 and TRBJ2-1, with D unclear. Germline CDR1 DFQATT, CDR2 SNEGSKA (reference sequence). The CDR3 sequence is 11 residues long. Trimming took 1 base from V and 4 from J, leaving 2 bases between them. The CDR3 sequence: CSARAYNEQFF. The CDR3 DNA follows: TGCAGTGCTAGAGCATACAATGAGCAGTTCTTC.

This chain links TRBV11-3 with TRBJ2-7; D is unclear. V was shortened by 5 bases and J by 4 bases, with 9 bases between the two germline ends. CDR1 SGHNT and CDR2 YENEEA come from the germline V gene. This CDR3 is 12 amino acids long. This chain's CDR3 is CASSRLTYEQYF. Here the CDR3 DNA reads TGTGCCAGCAGCCGACTGACGTACGAGCAGTACTTC. Full variable domain (rest looked up from reference TRBV11-3 and TRBJ2-7): EAGVVQSPRYKIIEKKQPVAFWCNPISGHNTLYWYLQNLGQGPELLIRYENEEAVDDSQLPKDRFSAERLKGVDSTLKIQPAELGDSAVYLCASSRLTYEQYFGPGTRLTVT.

In this sample, this clonotype turned up once. The chain is built from TRBV6-4 and TRBJ2-5; TRBD2 matches at 9 bases. Germline CDR1 reads MRHNA; CDR2 reads SNTAGT. The CDR3 consists of 15 residues. V trimming: 4 bases; J trimming: 5 bases; junction bases outside the gene matches: 8. This chain's CDR3 is CASSVRAGGSETQYF. The CDR3 DNA sequence: TGTGCCAGCAGTGTTCGAGCGGGAGGCAGCGAGACCCAGTACTTC.

V gene TRBV23-1 combines with J gene TRBJ2-2; TRBD1 is a possible D gene (6 bases). TRBV23-1 is sorted into the ORF group, with uncertain function. V lost 0 bases and J lost 6, with 11 bases in between. The CDR3 spans 15 residues. Here the CDR3 reads CASSQSRGLAGELFF. CDR3 bases: TGCGCCAGCAGTCAATCGAGGGGGTTAGCCGGGGAGCTGTTTTTT.

The genes are TRBV15 and TRBJ2-2; 7 bases are a match to TRBD1. The germline V gene encodes CDR1 LNHNV and CDR2 YYDKDF (reference sequence). J was trimmed by 6 bases and V by 2 bases; bases with no gene match: 9. This CDR3 is 16 amino acids long. The CDR3 sequence is CATSRLRKGASGELFF. The CDR3 region has the DNA TGTGCCACCAGCAGACTTAGGAAGGGGGCATCCGGGGAGCTGTTTTTT.

This chain joins TRBV6-1 and TRBJ1-2; D possibly corresponds to TRBD1 (6 bases). The CDR3 sequence is 15 residues long. V lost 6 bases and J 4 bases, leaving 18 bases between the germline ends. Germline V gene data show CDR1 as MNHNS and CDR2 as SASEGT. The CDR3 loop reads CASRPGGRAGYGYTF. For the CDR3, the DNA is TGTGCCAGCAGACCCGGGGGCAGGGCGGGCTATGGCTACACCTTC.

This clonotype has a handful of counts. The rearrangement joins TRBV5-1 to TRBJ2-5; 8 nucleotides line up with TRBD2. Germline CDR1 is SGHRS and CDR2 is YFSETQ. V trimming: 4 bases; J trimming: 7 bases; junction bases outside the gene matches: 12. CDR3 size: 15 residues. The CDR3 sequence: CASSPSAGAQGTQYF. For the CDR3, the DNA is TGCGCCAGCAGCCCCTCAGCGGGGGCTCAGGGGACCCAGTACTTC.

Only a few counts were recorded for this clonotype. The DNA of the CDR3 is TGTGCCAGCAACCCCGATTCAGCGGGAGCTTACAATGAGCAGTTCTTC. Translating gives CASNPDSAGAYNEQFF. This sequence joins TRBV27 and TRBJ2-1, with 8 bases matching TRBD2. Germline loops: CDR1 MNHEY, CDR2 SMNVEV (reference sequence). The CDR3 loop spans 16 amino acids. V lost 7 bases and J lost 4; bases outside the gene matches: 12.

The chain uses TRBV7-2 and TRBJ2-3; D is tentatively TRBD1 or TRBD2 (5 bases each). The V end was cut by 5 bases, the J end by 1 base, with 16 bases between. CDR1 and CDR2 from the germline V gene are SGHTA and FQGNSA. This CDR3 has 16 amino acids. The CDR3 spells CASSQARERGTDTQYF. In nucleotides, the CDR3 is TGTGCCAGCAGCCAGGCCAGGGAGCGCGGCACAGATACGCAGTATTTT.

The chain recombines TRBV19 with TRBJ1-5; a weak D match, TRBD1 (5 bases). Germline V CDR1 and CDR2: LNHDA, SQIVND (reference sequence). V was cut by 2 bases and J by 6 bases, with 8 bases left in between. The CDR3 contains 13 residues. The CDR3 is CASSIQGGQPQHF. The DNA of the CDR3 is TGTGCCAGTAGTATACAGGGCGGTCAGCCCCAGCATTTT.

V and J are TRBV18 and TRBJ1-2; 9 bases align to TRBD1. Germline values: CDR1 KGHSH, CDR2 LQKENI. V shed 5 bases and J 2 bases; nucleotides not matched to a gene: 3. The CDR3 loop spans 14 amino acids. The CDR3 sequence: CASSTGTGNYGYTF. In DNA form, the CDR3 reads TGTGCCAGCTCAACCGGGACAGGGAACTATGGCTACACCTTC.

This clonotype has just a few counts. The chain has TRBV6-1 and TRBJ1-1, with TRBD1 matching 8 bases. CDR1 and CDR2 from the germline V gene are MNHNS and SASEGT. There are 15 residues in the CDR3. Germline trimming cut 6 bases from V and 1 base from J; bases unmatched to any gene: 7. The CDR3 nucleotides are TGTGCCAGCAGACCCCTGGGACAGGAGAACACTGAAGCTTTCTTT. Translation gives CASRPLGQENTEAFF.

Written as DNA, the CDR3 is TGTGCCTGGAGCGCCAGGCAGGATCAGCCCCAGCATTTT. Translated, it gives CAWSARQDQPQHF. V usage is TRBV30 and J usage is TRBJ1-5; D gene unclear. Germline V gives CDR1 GTSNPN, CDR2 SVGIG (reference sequence). The CDR3 covers 13 residues. The V end lost 3 bases, the J end lost 5 bases, and 11 bases lay between the germline ends.

This clonotype has more than one count but fewer than ten. The chain has TRBV7-2 and TRBJ1-2; 11 nucleotides line up with TRBD1. J lost 5 bases, V lost 5 bases, and 4 bases had no gene match. The CDR3 extends over 14 amino acids. The germline V gene encodes CDR1 SGHTA and CDR2 FQGNSA. The CDR3 loop is CASSPGTGGYGYTF. Here the CDR3 DNA reads TGTGCCAGCAGCCCCGGGACAGGGGGGTATGGCTACACCTTC.

The chain combines TRBV7-2 with TRBJ2-3; 7 bases line up with TRBD1. Germline V gene data show CDR1 as SGHTA and CDR2 as FQGNSA. V dropped 6 bases and J dropped 2; count of bases not matched to a gene: 5. The CDR3 sequence is 14 residues long. In nucleotides, the CDR3 is TGTGCCAGCAGACAGACAGGGCCCACAGATACGCAGTATTTT. This sequence encodes CASRQTGPTDTQYF.

The V and J genes are TRBV10-3 and TRBJ2-7; D is unclear. In germline, CDR1 is ENHRY, CDR2 SYGVKD. V was pared by 6 bases and J by 6 bases, with 15 bases between. The CDR3 covers 13 residues. CDR3 in DNA: TGTGCCATCAGCGACCCAACTCACCGCGAGCAGTACTTC. This encodes CAISDPTHREQYF.

The chain has TRBV15 and TRBJ1-2, with D possibly TRBD1 on 5 matching bases. The CDR3 runs to 13 residues. The V gene's germline CDR1 is LNHNV and CDR2 YYDKDF (reference sequence). Trimming left V 0 bases short and J 8 bases short, with 10 bases between. Here the CDR3 DNA reads TGTGCCACCAGCAGAGATCAGGGCTTGGGCTACACCTTC. Protein sequence: CATSRDQGLGYTF.

This rearrangement joins TRBV7-2 to TRBJ2-3; tentatively, D is TRBD2 (6 bases). Trimming took 0 bases from V and 4 from J, leaving 11 bases between them. This CDR3 comprises 15 residues. CDR1 and CDR2 (germline): SGHTA, FQGNSA. CDR3 sequence: CASSLAGDSSDTQYF. CDR3 bases: TGTGCCAGCAGCTTAGCGGGGGACTCGTCAGATACGCAGTATTTT.

This chain's CDR3 is CASSPRQGASGYTF. In DNA form, the CDR3 reads TGTGCCAGCAGCCCAAGACAGGGGGCAAGCGGCTACACCTTC. The chain recombines TRBV7-2 with TRBJ1-2, with 10 bases lining up with TRBD1. Germline trimming cut 5 bases from V and 8 bases from J; bases unmatched to any gene: 8. From germline, CDR1 is SGHTA and CDR2 FQGNSA. The CDR3 loop spans 14 amino acids.

This chain uses TRBV7-8 with TRBJ2-2; D is possibly TRBD1 or TRBD2 (6 bases each). Trimming took 3 bases from V and 5 from J, leaving 19 bases between them. Germline values: CDR1 SGHVS, CDR2 FQNEAQ. This CDR3 is built from 17 residues. The CDR3 DNA follows: TGTGCCAGCAGCTTTAGGGGGGTCCCAGGGGTGACCGGGGAGCTGTTTTTT. Its translation: CASSFRGVPGVTGELFF. Supplemented by reference TRBV7-8 and TRBJ2-2, the full variable domain reads GAGVSQSPRYKVAKRGQDVALRCDPISGHVSLFWYQQALGQGPEFLTYFQNEAQLDKSGLPSDRFFAERPEGSVSTLKIQRTQQEDSAVYLCASSFRGVPGVTGELFFGEGSRLTVL.

The rearrangement links TRBV19 to TRBJ2-3; D possibly corresponds to TRBD1 (5 bases). The CDR3 spans 13 residues. From germline, CDR1 is LNHDA and CDR2 SQIVND (reference sequence). The V and J ends lost 5 bases and 0 bases respectively, with 6 bases between them. The CDR3 loop reads CASSDSSTDTQYF. CDR3 nucleotide sequence: TGTGCCAGTAGTGACAGTAGCACAGATACGCAGTATTTT.

The chain links TRBV7-2 to TRBJ1-2, with 12 positions matching TRBD1. The CDR3 sequence is 12 residues long. Germline V gene sequence: CDR1 SGHTA, CDR2 FQGNSA. Trimming cost V 5 bases and J 14 bases; bases outside gene matches: 6. CDR3 in DNA: TGTGCCAGCAGCCAGGGACAGGGGGCTTTTACCTTC. Translation: CASSQGQGAFTF.

This clonotype was detected only a few times. V and J are TRBV15 and TRBJ1-2; D remains ambiguous. Germline CDR1 and CDR2: LNHNV and YYDKDF (reference sequence). V lost 5 bases, J lost 8 bases, and 15 bases lay in between. This CDR3 is built from 13 residues. This CDR3 reads CATSSRTGQGYTF. CDR3 coding DNA: TGTGCCACCAGCTCCCGGACCGGGCAGGGCTACACCTTC.

The chain links TRBV7-9 to TRBJ2-1; D gene uncertain. V was clipped by 1 base and J by 7 bases, with 8 bases between them. The CDR3 is made up of 13 amino acids. Per the germline V gene, CDR1 is SEHNR and CDR2 is FQNEAQ (reference sequence). The CDR3 DNA reads TGTGCCAGCAGCTTAGAGTTGGGAAATGAGCAGTTCTTC. It specifies CASSLELGNEQFF.

This clonotype was counted between two and nine times. The chain is built from TRBV19 and TRBJ1-2; D gene ambiguous. V was clipped by 7 bases and J by 1 base, with 7 bases between them. The CDR3 has 12 amino acids. Per germline, CDR1 LNHDA and CDR2 SQIVND (reference sequence). DNA of the CDR3: TGTGCCAGTACACAGAATAACTATGGCTACACCTTC. It codes for CASTQNNYGYTF.